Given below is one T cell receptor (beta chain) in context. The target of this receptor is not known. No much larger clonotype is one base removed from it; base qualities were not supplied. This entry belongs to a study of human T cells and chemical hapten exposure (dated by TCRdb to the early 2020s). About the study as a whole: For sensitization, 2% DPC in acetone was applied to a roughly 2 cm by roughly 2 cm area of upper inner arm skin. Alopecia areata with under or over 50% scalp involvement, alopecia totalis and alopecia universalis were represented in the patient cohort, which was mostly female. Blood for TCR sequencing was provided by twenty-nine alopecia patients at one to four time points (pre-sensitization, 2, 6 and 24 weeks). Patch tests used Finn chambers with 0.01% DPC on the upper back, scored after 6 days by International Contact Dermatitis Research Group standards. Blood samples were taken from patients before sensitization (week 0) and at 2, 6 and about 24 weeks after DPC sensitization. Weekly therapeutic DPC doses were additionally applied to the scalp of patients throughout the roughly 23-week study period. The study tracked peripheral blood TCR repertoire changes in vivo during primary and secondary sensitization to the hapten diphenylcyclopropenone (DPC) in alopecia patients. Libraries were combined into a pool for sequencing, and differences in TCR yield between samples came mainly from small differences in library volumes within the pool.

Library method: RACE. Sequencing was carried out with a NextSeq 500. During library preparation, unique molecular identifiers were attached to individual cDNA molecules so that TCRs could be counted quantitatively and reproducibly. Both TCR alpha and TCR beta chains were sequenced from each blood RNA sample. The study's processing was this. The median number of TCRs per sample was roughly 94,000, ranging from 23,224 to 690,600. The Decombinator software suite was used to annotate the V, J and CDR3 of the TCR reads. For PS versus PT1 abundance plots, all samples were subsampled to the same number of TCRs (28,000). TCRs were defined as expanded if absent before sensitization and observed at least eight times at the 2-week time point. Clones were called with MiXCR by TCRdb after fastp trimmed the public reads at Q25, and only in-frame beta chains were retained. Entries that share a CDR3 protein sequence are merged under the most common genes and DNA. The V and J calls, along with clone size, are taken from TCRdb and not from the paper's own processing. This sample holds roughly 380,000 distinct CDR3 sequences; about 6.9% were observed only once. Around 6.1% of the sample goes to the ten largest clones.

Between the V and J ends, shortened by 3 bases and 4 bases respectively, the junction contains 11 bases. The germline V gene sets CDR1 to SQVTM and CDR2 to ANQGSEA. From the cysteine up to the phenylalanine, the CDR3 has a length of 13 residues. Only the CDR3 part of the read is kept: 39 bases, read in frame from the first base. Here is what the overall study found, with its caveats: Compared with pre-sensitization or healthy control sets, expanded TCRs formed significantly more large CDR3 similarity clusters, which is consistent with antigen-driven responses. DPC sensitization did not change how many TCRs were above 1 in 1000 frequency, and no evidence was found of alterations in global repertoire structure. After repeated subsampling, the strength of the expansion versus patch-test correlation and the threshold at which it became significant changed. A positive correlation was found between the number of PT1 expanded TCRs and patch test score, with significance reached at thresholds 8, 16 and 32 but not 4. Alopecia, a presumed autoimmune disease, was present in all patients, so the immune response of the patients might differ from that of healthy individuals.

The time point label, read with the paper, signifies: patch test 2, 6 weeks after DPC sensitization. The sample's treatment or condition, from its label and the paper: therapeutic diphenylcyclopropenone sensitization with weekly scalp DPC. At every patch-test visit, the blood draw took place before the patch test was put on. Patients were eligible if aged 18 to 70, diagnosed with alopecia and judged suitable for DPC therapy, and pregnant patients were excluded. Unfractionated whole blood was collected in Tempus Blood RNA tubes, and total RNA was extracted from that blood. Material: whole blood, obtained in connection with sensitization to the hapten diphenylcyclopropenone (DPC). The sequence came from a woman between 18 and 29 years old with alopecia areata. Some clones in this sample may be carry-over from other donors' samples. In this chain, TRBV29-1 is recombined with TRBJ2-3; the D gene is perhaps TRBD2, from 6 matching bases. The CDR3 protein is CSVEVGGADTQYF. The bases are TGCAGCGTTGAGGTCGGGGGAGCAGATACGCAGTATTTT.